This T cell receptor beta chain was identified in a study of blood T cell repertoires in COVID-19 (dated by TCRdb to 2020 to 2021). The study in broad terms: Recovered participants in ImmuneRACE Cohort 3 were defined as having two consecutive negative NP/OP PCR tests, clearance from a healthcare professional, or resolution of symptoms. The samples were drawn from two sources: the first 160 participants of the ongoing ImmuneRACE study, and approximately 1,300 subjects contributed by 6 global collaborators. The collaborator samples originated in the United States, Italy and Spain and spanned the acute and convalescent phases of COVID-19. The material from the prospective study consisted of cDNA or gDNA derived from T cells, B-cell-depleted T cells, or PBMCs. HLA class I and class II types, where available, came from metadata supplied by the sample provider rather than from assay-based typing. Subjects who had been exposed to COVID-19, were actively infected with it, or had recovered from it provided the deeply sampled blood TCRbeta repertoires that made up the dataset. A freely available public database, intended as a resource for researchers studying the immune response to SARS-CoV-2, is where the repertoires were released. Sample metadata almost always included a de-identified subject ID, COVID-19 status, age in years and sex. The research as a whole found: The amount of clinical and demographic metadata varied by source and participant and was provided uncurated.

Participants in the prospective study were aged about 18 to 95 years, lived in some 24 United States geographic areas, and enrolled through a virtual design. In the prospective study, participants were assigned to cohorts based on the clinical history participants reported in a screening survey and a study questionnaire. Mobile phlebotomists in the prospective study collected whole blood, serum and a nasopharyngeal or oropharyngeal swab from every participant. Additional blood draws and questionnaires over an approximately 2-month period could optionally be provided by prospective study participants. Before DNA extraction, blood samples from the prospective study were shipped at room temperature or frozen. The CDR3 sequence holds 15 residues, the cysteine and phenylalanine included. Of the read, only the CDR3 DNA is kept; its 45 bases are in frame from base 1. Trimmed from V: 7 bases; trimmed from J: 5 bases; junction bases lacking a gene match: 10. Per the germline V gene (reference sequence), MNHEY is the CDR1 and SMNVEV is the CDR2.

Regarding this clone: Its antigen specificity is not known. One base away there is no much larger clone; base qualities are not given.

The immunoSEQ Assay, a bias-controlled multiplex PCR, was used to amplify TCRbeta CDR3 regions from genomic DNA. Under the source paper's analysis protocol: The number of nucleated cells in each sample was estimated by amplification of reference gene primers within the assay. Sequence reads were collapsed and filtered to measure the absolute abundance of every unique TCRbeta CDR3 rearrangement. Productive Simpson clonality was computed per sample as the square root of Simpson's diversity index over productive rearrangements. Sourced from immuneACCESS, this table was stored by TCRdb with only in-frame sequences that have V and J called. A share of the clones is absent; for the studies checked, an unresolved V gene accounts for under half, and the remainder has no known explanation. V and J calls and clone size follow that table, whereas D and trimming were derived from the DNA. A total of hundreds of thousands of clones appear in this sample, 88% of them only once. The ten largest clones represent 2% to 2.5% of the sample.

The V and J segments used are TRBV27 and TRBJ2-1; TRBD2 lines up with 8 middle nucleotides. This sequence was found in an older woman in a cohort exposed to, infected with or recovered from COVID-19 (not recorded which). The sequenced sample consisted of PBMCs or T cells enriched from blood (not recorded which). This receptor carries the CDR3 CASTARSGGHNEQFF. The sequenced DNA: TGTGCCAGCACTGCCCGGTCGGGAGGGCACAATGAGCAGTTCTTC.